The rows below give T cell receptor beta chains drawn from one sample of a study of cytomegalovirus exposure and HLA in healthy donors. Assay used: immunoSEQ multiplex PCR; TCRdb lists only in-frame clones, some missing. The sample lists 330,000 or so clones, about nine tenths occurring once. Input material: PBMCs. The receptors stem from a woman aged 18-29 years in good health and CMV-seronegative. Both conserved end residues are part of each CDR3. The order of the fields is CDR3 DNA, CDR3 protein, V gene, D gene, clone size, J gene, CDR3 length. D genes are given only for firm matches. The size entry is marked missing in some rows and otherwise reads once, few, many or a size class.

TGCGCCAGCAGCTTGGCCCCCCGGGGCGAGCAGTACTTC,CASSLAPRGEQYF,TRBV5-1,.,once,TRBJ2-7,13
TGTGCCAGCAGCACTCCCGGGGGGGTGGCTGGCTACACCTTC,CASSTPGGVAGYTF,TRBV7-8,.,.,TRBJ1-2,14
TGTGCCAGCAGTGACACTTTTAGCAATCAGCCCCAGCATTTT,CASSDTFSNQPQHF,TRBV6-5,.,.,TRBJ1-5,14
TGCGCCAGCAGACTACTTACAGGGACCGGGAACTATGGCTACACCTTC,CASRLLTGTGNYGYTF,TRBV4-3,.,.,TRBJ1-2,16
TGTGCCAGCACCTTAAGGGTGGGGGGTTCGGCTGAAGCTTTCTTT,CASTLRVGGSAEAFF,TRBV28,.,.,TRBJ1-1,15
TGTGCCAGCAGCACTAGCGGGACAGCAGATACGCAGTATTTT,CASSTSGTADTQYF,TRBV6-1,TRBD2,.,TRBJ2-3,14
TGTGCCAGCAGTTTGGCAGCGGAAACCCAAGAGACCCAGTACTTC,CASSLAAETQETQYF,TRBV28,.,.,TRBJ2-5,15
TGTGCCAGCAGACTCGTAGGGGCTAACTATGGCTACACCTTC,CASRLVGANYGYTF,TRBV28,.,few,TRBJ1-2,14
TGCGCCAGCAGCCAAGAAGACGGACTAGCCGCGAACACCGGGGAGCTGTTTTTT,CASSQEDGLAANTGELFF,TRBV4-1,TRBD2,.,TRBJ2-2,18
TGTGCCACCAGCCCGGGACAGGGGATAGCTGGCACTGAAGCTTTCTTT,CATSPGQGIAGTEAFF,TRBV15,TRBD1,once,TRBJ1-1,16
TGTGCCAGCAGCCTAGCGGGAGGGATCGGGGAGCTGTTTTTT,CASSLAGGIGELFF,TRBV7-9,TRBD2,few,TRBJ2-2,14
TGTGCCAGCTCCCTGGTGACTAGCCCCTACGAGCAGTACTTC,CASSLVTSPYEQYF,TRBV6-5,TRBD2,.,TRBJ2-7,14
TGTGCCAGTAGTGCTGGACTAGCGGGAGGGCCAGATGGGGCGCAGTATTTT,CASSAGLAGGPDGAQYF,TRBV19,TRBD2,.,TRBJ2-3,17
TGCGCCAGCAGCCAAGAGGTAGCGGGGTACAATGAGCAGTTCTTC,CASSQEVAGYNEQFF,TRBV4-1,TRBD2,.,TRBJ2-1,15
TGTGCCAGTAGTATAGGGTACAGGGTGAACACTGAAGCTTTCTTT,CASSIGYRVNTEAFF,TRBV19,.,.,TRBJ1-1,15
TGTGCCAGCAGTGAACTCCACGGACAGGTCTACGAGCAGTACTTC,CASSELHGQVYEQYF,TRBV6-1,TRBD1,.,TRBJ2-7,15
TGTGCCAGCAGCCGCCTCGAGCGGGTCTCCTACGAGCAGTACTTC,CASSRLERVSYEQYF,TRBV27,.,once,TRBJ2-7,15